This T cell receptor beta chain was retrieved from a study of T-cell memory formation after mild COVID-19. 5'RACE primed from the constant segment yielded TCR alpha and TCR beta cDNA libraries bearing sample barcodes and UMIs. TCRdb fed the 5' RACE reads into MiXCR, producing one record per CDR3 protein. The sample shows approximately 430,000 distinct CDR3 sequences, about 22% of them seen only once. Study-level points and caveats: Researchers report contracting CD4+ clones mostly in CM and EM, with CD8+ clones in EMRA. The study found balanced CD4/CD8 in clones contracting day 15 to 85 and a CD4+ lean in later expanders.

This clonotype was found many times. The antigen is unknown. The sequenced sample consisted of PBMCs or a T cell subset sorted from them (not recorded which). The receptor's source is an adult woman who had mild COVID-19 (a few samples of this study predate the infection). Cell type and time point are not known.

The CDR3 loop is CASSLVVGSEQYF. CDR3 DNA: TGCGCCAGCAGCTTGGTGGTGGGGAGCGAGCAGTACTTC. The chain links TRBV5-1 to TRBJ2-7; maybe TRBD2 (5 bases). Germline V gives CDR1 SGHRS, CDR2 YFSETQ. The CDR3 length is 13 residues. The V end lost 0 bases, the J end lost 6 bases, and 10 bases lay between the germline ends.